The subject of this entry is one TCR beta chain. CDR1 and CDR2 from the germline V gene are SGHVS and FNYEAQ. Trimming took 5 bases from V and 4 from J, leaving 11 bases between them. This CDR3 region has 13 residues. Produced via immunoSEQ multiplex PCR; TCRdb's table is partial and in-frame only. The data hold 400,000 to 500,000 clones, with 89% observed a single time. This entry is derived from a study of Ad26.COV2.S vaccination and SARS-CoV-2 variants. This sample's treatment: some 19 received Ad26.COV2.S at low or high dose, single or two shots; 5 received placebo; per-sample allocation not given. Samples came from day 63 after the first vaccine or placebo injection.

The J gene is TRBJ2-5, the V gene TRBV7-6; D gene unclear. The receptor was isolated from a person between 18 and 59 years old who received the Ad26.COV2.S COVID-19 vaccine or a placebo. This specimen was peripheral blood, taken in a trial of Ad26.COV2.S vaccine versus placebo. As DNA, the CDR3 is TGTGCCAGCAGCCCACGATGGTTAGAGACCCAGTACTTC. This codes for CASSPRWLETQYF.